The source of this T cell receptor beta chain is a study of cytomegalovirus exposure and HLA in healthy donors. Primers: 60 Vbeta forward and 13 Jbeta reverse. TCRdb's table, derived via immunoSEQ multiplex PCR, lists solely in-frame clones and lacks some. The sample's table shows roughly 120,000 clones. Sequencing was done on a sample of PBMCs. The clonotype originates from a man in his forties in good health and CMV-seronegative.

The CDR3 DNA is TGTGCCAGCAGAGCGCGGGGTTCGACCGGGGAGCTGTTTTTT. Its translation: CASRARGSTGELFF. The rearrangement uses TRBV9 and TRBJ2-2, with D perhaps matching TRBD2 (6 bases). The germline V and J ends were trimmed by 5 bases and 5 bases, with 13 bases remaining between them. Germline V gene lookup returns CDR1 SGDLS and CDR2 YYNGEE. CDR3 length: 14 amino acids. Based on the CDR3 plus reference TRBV9 and TRBJ2-2, the full variable domain is DSGVTQTPKHLITATGQRVTLRCSPRSGDLSVYWYQQSLDQGLQFLIQYYNGEERAKGNILERFSAQQFPDLHSELNLSSLELGDSALYFCASRARGSTGELFFGEGSRLTVL.